Following are 5 T cell receptor beta chains from one sample sequenced in a study of T cells in Graves' hyperthyroidism and ophthalmopathy. There were TCR beta CDR3 regions amplified from RNA transcripts. In the first-round RT-PCR of the TCR CDR3, the HTBI primer set was used. From the multiplex PCR reads, TCRdb called clonotypes with MiXCR, one entry per CDR3 protein. The table lists roughly 380,000 distinct CDR3 sequences, approximately 15% of them singletons. Material: blood. Receptors were obtained from a woman aged 55-75 years with Graves' hyperthyroidism.

This chain connects TRBV6-1 to TRBJ1-1; the D gene is possibly TRBD1 (5 bases). The CDR3 contains 13 residues. V was cut by 6 bases and J by 11 bases, with 19 bases left in between. Germline V gene data show CDR1 as MNHNS and CDR2 as SASEGT. The CDR3 bases are TGTGCCAGCAGGGGACCTCTAACGCCGGCGGCTTTCTTT. Amino acid sequence: CASRGPLTPAAFF.

This clonotype has more than one count but fewer than ten. The gene calls are TRBV9 and TRBJ2-1, with TRBD2 matching over 7 bases. The ends lost 4 bases at V and 7 bases at J; junction bases unmatched: 11. Germline CDR1 reads SGDLS; CDR2 reads YYNGEE. This CDR3 region has 15 residues. Here the CDR3 reads CASSFGASGGNEQFF. The CDR3 nucleotides are TGTGCCAGCAGCTTCGGGGCTAGCGGAGGAAATGAGCAGTTCTTC.

V and J are TRBV19 and TRBJ2-7; D is uncertain. CDR1 and CDR2 from the germline V gene are LNHDA and SQIVND (reference sequence). Trimming cost V 3 bases and J 1 base, with 10 bases left between them. CDR3 length: 14 amino acids. CDR3 in DNA: TGTGCCAGTAGTATCACTCAGACATCCTACGAGCAGTACTTC. Translation: CASSITQTSYEQYF.

This clonotype showed up many times. For the CDR3, the DNA is TGCGCCAGCAGCTTGGCCGGAGGGCGGAACAATGAGCAGTTCTTC. Translating it yields CASSLAGGRNNEQFF. The chain joins TRBV5-1 to TRBJ2-1; D possibly corresponds to TRBD2 (6 bases). V was clipped by 0 bases and J by 5 bases, with 12 bases between them. Germline-derived CDR1 and CDR2 are SGHRS and YFSETQ. This CDR3 spans 15 amino acids.

This clonotype occurred a few times. The CDR3 region is CASSQTSGSHEQYF. The CDR3 region has the DNA TGTGCCAGCTCGCAGACTAGCGGGAGCCACGAGCAGTACTTC. J is TRBJ2-7 and V is TRBV18; the match to TRBD2 covers 12 bases. The junction had 5 bases not matched to a gene; V was cut back by 6 bases and J by 5 bases. This CDR3 has 14 amino acids. The germline CDR1 and CDR2 sequences are KGHSH and LQKENI.